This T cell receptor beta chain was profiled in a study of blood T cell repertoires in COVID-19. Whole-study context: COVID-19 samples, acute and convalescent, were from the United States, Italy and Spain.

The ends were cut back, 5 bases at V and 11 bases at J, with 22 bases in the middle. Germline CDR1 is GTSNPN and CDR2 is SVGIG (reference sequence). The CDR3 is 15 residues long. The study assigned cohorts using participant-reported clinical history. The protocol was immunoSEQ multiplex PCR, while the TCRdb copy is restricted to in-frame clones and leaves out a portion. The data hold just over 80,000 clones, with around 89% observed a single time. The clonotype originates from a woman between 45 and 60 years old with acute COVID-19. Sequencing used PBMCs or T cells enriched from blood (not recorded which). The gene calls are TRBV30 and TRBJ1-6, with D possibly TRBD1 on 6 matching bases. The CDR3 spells CAWAETGYLWTPLHF. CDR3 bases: TGTGCCTGGGCTGAAACAGGGTACCTTTGGACACCCCTCCACTTT. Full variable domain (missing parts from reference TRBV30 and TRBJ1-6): SQTIHQWPATLVQPVGSPLSLECTVEGTSNPNLYWYRQAAGRGLQLLFYSVGIGQISSEVPQNLSASRPQDRQFILSSKKLLLSDSGFYLCAWAETGYLWTPLHFGNGTRLTVT.